These 8 T cell receptor beta chains originate from one sample sequenced in a study of shared clonotypes between healthy human individuals. Measured with immunoSEQ multiplex PCR; TCRdb has only the in-frame clones, and not every one. The data contain millions of clones, roughly 96% of them singletons. Sequenced material: naive CD4+ T cells sorted from blood. Indicated subset: CD45RA+ positively selected. The origin of the receptors is a young man in good health.

The CDR3: CATSRGGDHNEQFF. The CDR3 nucleotides read TGTGCCACCTCGCGGGGGGGAGATCACAATGAGCAGTTCTTC. V and J are TRBV7-2 and TRBJ2-1; 9 bases map to TRBD2. The CDR3 runs to 14 residues. The V segment lost 10 bases and the J segment 5 bases; nucleotides outside the gene matches: 9. Germline loops: CDR1 SGHTA, CDR2 FQGNSA. The complete variable domain, with remaining parts taken from reference TRBV7-2 and TRBJ2-1, reads GAGVSQSPSNKVTEKGKDVELRCDPISGHTALYWYRQSLGQGLEFLIYFQGNSAPDKSGLPSDRFSAERTGGSVSTLTIQRTQQEDSAVYLCATSRGGDHNEQFFGPGTRLTVL.

The chain couples TRBV6-5 to TRBJ2-1, with 11 nucleotides matching TRBD2. The CDR3 consists of 14 residues. The trim removed 8 bases at V and 7 bases at J, leaving 7 bases unmatched. Germline V lookup: CDR1 MNHEY, CDR2 SVGAGI. Here the CDR3 DNA reads TGTGCCAGCGGCCGACTAGCGGGAACAAATGAGCAGTTCTTC. Translating gives CASGRLAGTNEQFF.

V and J are TRBV5-1 and TRBJ1-6, with 8 bases that match TRBD1. Germline CDR1 is SGHRS and CDR2 is YFSETQ. There are 15 residues in the CDR3. V lost 4 bases to trimming and J lost 3 bases; unmatched junction nucleotides: 3. The CDR3, as DNA: TGCGCCAGCAGCGAAGGACAGGGCTATAATTCACCCCTCCACTTT. Translated, it gives CASSEGQGYNSPLHF.

This sequence joins TRBV5-4 and TRBJ1-1; D unclear. Trimming pared 0 bases from V and 3 bases from J, leaving 12 bases between. The length of the CDR3 is 15 residues. Germline values: CDR1 SGHNT, CDR2 YYREEE (reference sequence). The CDR3 loop is CASSLGGFRDTEAFF. DNA of the CDR3: TGTGCCAGCAGCTTGGGTGGGTTTCGGGACACTGAAGCTTTCTTT.

The CDR3 bases are TGTGCTAGTGGTTTGCAAAAGACTAGCGGGGAGACCTACGAGCAGTACTTC. This translates into CASGLQKTSGETYEQYF. V and J are TRBV12-5 and TRBJ2-7; 11 bases align to TRBD2. The V segment lost 2 bases and the J segment 2 bases; nucleotides outside the gene matches: 8. The CDR3 extends over 17 amino acids. Looked up from germline, CDR1 is LGHNT and CDR2 is FRNRAP.

This chain links TRBV5-3 with TRBJ1-6; no firm D call. TRBV5-3 is placed among ORFs of uncertain function. Trimming removed 4 bases from V and 17 bases from J, with 19 bases in between. The CDR3 spans 13 residues. The CDR3 sequence is CARSRPVRGRVHF. The CDR3 DNA reads TGTGCCAGAAGCCGCCCCGTGCGGGGAAGGGTCCACTTT.

V usage is TRBV28 and J usage is TRBJ2-5; perhaps TRBD1 as D (5 bases). This CDR3 has 13 amino acids. Germline V gives CDR1 MDHEN, CDR2 SYDVKM. Trimming pared 6 bases from V and 4 bases from J, leaving 12 bases between. The CDR3 DNA reads as TGTGCCAGCAGGGAGACAGTGAGAGAGACCCAGTACTTC. This gives the protein CASRETVRETQYF.

V is TRBV7-2 and J is TRBJ2-7, with D possibly being TRBD2 (5 bases). Looked up from germline, CDR1 is SGHTA and CDR2 is FQGNSA. The CDR3 runs to 14 residues. V was trimmed by 6 bases and J by 7 bases, leaving 19 bases between them. CDR3 sequence: CASSPVRTGGEQYF. CDR3 DNA: TGTGCCAGCAGTCCGGTCCGAACTGGCGGGGAGCAGTACTTC.